The 27 T cell receptor beta chains below all came from one sample that was sequenced in a study of blood T cell repertoires in COVID-19 (dated by TCRdb to about 2020). The library was generated by the immunoSEQ multiplex PCR assay. TCRdb stores this immuneACCESS table with in-frame sequences only. Part of the clones is absent; in the studies checked, under half of the shortfall reflects unresolved V genes, and no reason is known for the rest. For this sample the table gives 89,000 or so clones, of which roughly 90% were detected only once. Less than 3.5% of the sample is in the top ten clones. The source material was peripheral blood. All receptors derive from a man aged 50 or older with COVID-19, enrolled during active disease.

The chain links TRBV2 to TRBJ2-5; 7 bases fit TRBD2. With 6 bases clipped from V and 5 bases from J, the junction kept 15 bases outside the gene matches. This CDR3 has 16 residues. Germline V gene lookup returns CDR1 SNHLY and CDR2 FYNNEI. The CDR3 loop is CASRANSGRSGETQYF. The CDR3 nucleotides read TGTGCCAGCAGAGCAAACTCCGGGAGGAGCGGCGAGACCCAGTACTTC.

V is TRBV5-5 and J is TRBJ2-5, with D possibly TRBD1 on 5 matching bases. The germline V and J ends were trimmed by 1 base and 5 bases, with 9 bases remaining between them. Germline assignment: CDR1 SGHKS and CDR2 YYEKEE (reference sequence). This CDR3 contains 13 residues. The DNA for the CDR3 is TGTGCCAGCAGCTTGCAGGGCCCGGAGACCCAGTACTTC. Its translation is CASSLQGPETQYF.

This chain joins TRBV11-2 and TRBJ1-1; D remains ambiguous. The length of the CDR3 is 14 residues. The V gene's germline CDR1 is SGHAT and CDR2 FQNNGV. The V end lost 1 base, the J end lost 4 bases, and 10 bases lay between the germline ends. The CDR3 here is CASSLAVGATEAFF. The CDR3, as DNA: TGTGCCAGCAGCTTAGCGGTGGGAGCCACTGAAGCTTTCTTT. The whole variable domain, remainder taken from reference TRBV11-2 and TRBJ1-1, is EAGVAQSPRYKIIEKRQSVAFWCNPISGHATLYWYQQILGQGPKLLIQFQNNGVVDDSQLPKDRFSAERLKGVDSTLKIQPAKLEDSAVYLCASSLAVGATEAFFGQGTRLTVV.

J is TRBJ2-2 and V is TRBV7-9; possible D gene TRBD2, 5 bases. In germline, CDR1 is SEHNR, CDR2 FQNEAQ (reference sequence). With 2 bases removed from V and 6 bases from J, the gap between germline ends came to 13 bases. The CDR3 is made up of 15 amino acids. CDR3 region: CASSLMEHGAGELFF. CDR3 bases: TGTGCCAGCAGCTTAATGGAGCACGGGGCCGGGGAGCTGTTTTTT.

J is TRBJ2-1 and V is TRBV9, with TRBD2 matching over 11 bases. With V trimmed by 0 bases and J by 5 bases, 7 bases remained unmatched. From germline, CDR1 is SGDLS and CDR2 YYNGEE. The CDR3 consists of 17 residues. The CDR3 loop reads CASSVAFSSGGDNEQFF. The CDR3, as DNA: TGTGCCAGCAGCGTAGCTTTCAGTAGCGGGGGGGACAATGAGCAGTTCTTC.

This clone turned up a few times. Within the sample, other DNA sequences also encode this same CDR3. V usage is TRBV5-1 and J usage is TRBJ1-2; TRBD1 matches 7 bases. Germline CDR1 is SGHRS and CDR2 is YFSETQ. The CDR3 runs to 14 residues. J lost 5 bases, V lost 4 bases, and 8 bases had no gene match. The chain's CDR3 is CASSPSTGPYGYTF. The CDR3 bases are TGCGCCAGCAGCCCATCGACAGGGCCGTATGGCTACACCTTC.

The genes are TRBV7-3 and TRBJ2-3; D unresolved. The CDR3 has 15 residues. Trimming left V 0 bases short and J 2 bases short, with 9 bases between. CDR1 SGHTA and CDR2 FQGTGA come from the germline V gene. CDR3 DNA sequence: TGTGCCAGCAGCTTAACGTTACTGTACACAGATACGCAGTATTTT. This gives the protein CASSLTLLYTDTQYF.

The chain uses TRBV7-9 and TRBJ2-7, with 8 bases identical to TRBD2. CDR1 SEHNR and CDR2 FQNEAQ come from the germline V gene (reference sequence). The ends lost 4 bases at V and 3 bases at J; junction bases unmatched: 11. The CDR3 extends over 16 amino acids. CDR3 amino acids: CASSSNPLGGDYEQYF. The CDR3 DNA reads as TGTGCCAGCAGCTCAAACCCCCTCGGGGGGGACTACGAGCAGTACTTC.

The V and J genes are TRBV6-1 and TRBJ1-5, with D perhaps matching TRBD1 (5 bases). The length of the CDR3 is 16 residues. Trimming stripped 2 bases from V and 3 bases from J, with 14 bases between. Germline V gene lookup returns CDR1 MNHNS and CDR2 SASEGT. CDR3 coding DNA: TGTGCCAGCAGTGAATTCTTGGGGGGGGACAATCAGCCCCAGCATTTT. It encodes CASSEFLGGDNQPQHF.

This clone was seen a single time. The rearrangement joins TRBV2 to TRBJ1-1; D might be TRBD1 (5 bases). The CDR3 runs 14 residues. Germline loops: CDR1 SNHLY, CDR2 FYNNEI. With 7 bases removed from V and 0 bases from J, the gap between germline ends came to 12 bases. The chain's CDR3 is CASMAGPLNTEAFF. As DNA, the CDR3 is TGTGCCAGCATGGCAGGGCCCTTGAACACTGAAGCTTTCTTT.

The chain uses TRBV29-1 and TRBJ2-2; 9 nucleotides align to TRBD2. The V segment lost 1 base and the J segment 6 bases; nucleotides outside the gene matches: 6. CDR1 is SQVTM and CDR2 is ANQGSEA in the germline V gene. The CDR3 sequence is 15 residues long. CDR3 residues: CSVEVLRGGPGELFF. Written as DNA, the CDR3 is TGCAGCGTTGAAGTTTTGCGGGGGGGACCCGGGGAGCTGTTTTTT.

The CDR3 protein is CSVEGTGAWETQYF. The CDR3 DNA reads as TGCAGCGTTGAGGGGACAGGGGCTTGGGAGACCCAGTACTTC. The V call is TRBV29-1, the J call TRBJ2-5; 10 positions match TRBD1. V was pared by 3 bases and J by 5 bases, with 6 bases of the junction left unmatched. The CDR3 is made up of 14 amino acids. The germline gives CDR1 SQVTM, CDR2 ANQGSEA.

This sequence joins TRBV3-1 (or the pseudogene TRBV3-2) and TRBJ2-3; TRBD2 aligns across 10 bases. Germline assignment: CDR1 LGHDT and CDR2 YNNKEL (reference sequence). The CDR3 sequence is 16 residues long. With V trimmed by 2 bases and J by 0 bases, 2 bases remained unmatched. CDR3 DNA: TGTGCCAGCAGCCAACTAGCGGGGGCTAGCACAGATACGCAGTATTTT. Translated, it gives CASSQLAGASTDTQYF.

This chain uses TRBV29-1 with TRBJ1-1, with TRBD1 matching over 8 bases. Germline V gene sequence: CDR1 SQVTM, CDR2 ANQGSEA. CDR3 length: 15 residues. With 7 bases clipped from V and 7 bases from J, the junction kept 17 bases outside the gene matches. CDR3 protein: CSAKTPNRGAGEAFF. As DNA, the CDR3 is TGCAGCGCAAAAACCCCAAACAGGGGGGCAGGTGAAGCTTTCTTT.

V usage is TRBV27 and J usage is TRBJ2-6, with TRBD1 matching 12 bases. Germline V gene data show CDR1 as MNHEY and CDR2 as SMNVEV (reference sequence). This CDR3 spans 15 amino acids. Trimming took 5 bases from V and 8 from J; bases not matched to a gene: 4. CDR3 in DNA: TGTGCCAGCAGTCCCCGGGACAGGGGGCCCAACGTCCTGACTTTC. Encoded protein: CASSPRDRGPNVLTF.

J is TRBJ1-2 and V is TRBV11-2, with D perhaps TRBD1 (6 bases). Germline CDR1 and CDR2: SGHAT and FQNNGV. V was clipped by 4 bases and J by 3 bases, with 12 bases between them. The CDR3 has 14 residues. CDR3 in amino acids: CASSSLQGDYGYTF. CDR3 sequence (DNA): TGTGCCAGCAGCTCCCTACAGGGAGACTATGGCTACACCTTC.

The CDR3 sequence is CASSQDSNARGYTF. CDR3 bases: TGCGCCAGCAGCCAAGACTCGAACGCTCGGGGCTACACCTTC. The V call is TRBV4-3, the J call TRBJ1-2; the D is unclear. Trimming took 0 bases from V and 8 from J, leaving 13 bases between them. CDR1 LGHNA and CDR2 YSLEER come from the germline V gene. The CDR3 has 14 residues.

The chain joins TRBV9 to TRBJ1-1; D might be TRBD1 (6 bases). The CDR3 consists of 19 residues. The germline V and J ends were trimmed by 3 bases and 2 bases, with 26 bases remaining between them. The V gene's germline CDR1 is SGDLS and CDR2 YYNGEE. The CDR3 reads CASSAHGGGRLHANTEAFF. As DNA, the CDR3 is TGTGCCAGCAGCGCCCACGGGGGGGGGCGTCTTCATGCTAACACTGAAGCTTTCTTT.

The chain joins TRBV7-3 to TRBJ1-2; TRBD1 matches 10 bases. Germline values: CDR1 SGHTA, CDR2 FQGTGA. Losses at the gene ends were 4 bases for V and 8 bases for J; bases not matched to a gene: 4. This CDR3 has 13 residues. Here the CDR3 reads CASSSTGGGGYTF. CDR3 sequence (DNA): TGTGCCAGCAGCTCGACAGGGGGCGGAGGCTACACCTTC.

This clone was seen a few times. V and J are TRBV7-2 and TRBJ2-5; perhaps TRBD2 as D (7 bases). Trimming took off 4 bases at V and 1 base at J, with 10 bases between the two ends. The length of the CDR3 is 14 residues. Per the germline V gene, CDR1 is SGHTA and CDR2 is FQGNSA. The CDR3, as DNA: TGTGCCAGCAGCTGGGGGGGCCCCCAAGAGACCCAGTACTTC. The encoded protein is CASSWGGPQETQYF.

The rearrangement joins TRBV6-6 to TRBJ2-7; D is perhaps TRBD2 (5 bases). Germline V lookup: CDR1 MNHNY, CDR2 SVGAGI (reference sequence). V gave up 6 bases and J gave up 4 bases, with 7 bases separating them. The CDR3 is made up of 11 amino acids. The CDR3, as DNA: TGTGCCAGCAGCCGGGATTACGAGCAGTACTTC. This translates into CASSRDYEQYF.

The rearrangement joins TRBV5-4 to TRBJ1-2; D is uncertain. The CDR3 has 14 residues. Trimming removed 1 base from V and 7 bases from J, with 14 bases in between. Germline V gene data show CDR1 as SGHNT and CDR2 as YYREEE (reference sequence). The CDR3 protein is CASSLRFGRGGYTF. Here the CDR3 DNA reads TGTGCCAGCAGCTTGCGGTTCGGGCGGGGTGGCTACACCTTC.

The chain recombines TRBV7-9 with TRBJ1-1, with a tentative D call TRBD1 (6 bases). Trimming cost V 3 bases and J 5 bases, with 13 bases left between them. The germline gives CDR1 SEHNR, CDR2 FQNEAQ (reference sequence). The CDR3 spans 14 residues. The DNA for the CDR3 is TGTGCCAGCAGCTTCTGGGGCAGGGGAACTGAAGCTTTCTTT. It translates to CASSFWGRGTEAFF.

V and J are TRBV7-2 and TRBJ2-7, with D possibly TRBD2 on 7 matching bases. V dropped 1 base and J dropped 2 bases, with 12 bases sitting between them. Germline V CDR1 and CDR2: SGHTA, FQGNSA. This CDR3 has 15 residues. The CDR3: CASSLDGGPTYEQYF. The CDR3 DNA sequence: TGTGCCAGCAGCTTAGACGGGGGGCCTACCTACGAGCAGTACTTC.

The V gene is TRBV7-3, the J gene TRBJ2-5; 11 nucleotides agree with TRBD1. V was clipped by 5 bases and J by 2 bases; unmatched bases: 4. Germline lookup yields CDR1 SGHTA and CDR2 FQGTGA. This CDR3 is 15 amino acids long. CDR3 bases: TGTGCCAGCAGCAGGACAGGGGGCAATCAAGAGACCCAGTACTTC. It encodes CASSRTGGNQETQYF.

The gene calls are TRBV11-2 and TRBJ2-7; unclear D gene. Germline V lookup: CDR1 SGHAT, CDR2 FQNNGV. Deletions cut 0 bases from V and 0 bases from J, with 12 bases between. The length of the CDR3 is 16 residues. The CDR3 DNA follows: TGTGCCAGCAGCTTAGAGCCCCCCACAAGCTCCTACGAGCAGTACTTC. It is translated as CASSLEPPTSSYEQYF. Together with reference TRBV11-2 and TRBJ2-7, the CDR3 gives the full variable domain: EAGVAQSPRYKIIEKRQSVAFWCNPISGHATLYWYQQILGQGPKLLIQFQNNGVVDDSQLPKDRFSAERLKGVDSTLKIQPAKLEDSAVYLCASSLEPPTSSYEQYFGPGTRLTVT.

The gene calls are TRBV5-6 and TRBJ1-6, with D possibly being TRBD1 (5 bases). The CDR3 runs to 15 residues. CDR1 is SGHDT and CDR2 is YYEEEE in the germline V gene. V was cut by 0 bases and J by 4 bases, with 8 bases left in between. CDR3 sequence (DNA): TGTGCCAGCAGCTTGGGACAGATTTATAATTCACCCCTCCACTTT. Its protein is CASSLGQIYNSPLHF.